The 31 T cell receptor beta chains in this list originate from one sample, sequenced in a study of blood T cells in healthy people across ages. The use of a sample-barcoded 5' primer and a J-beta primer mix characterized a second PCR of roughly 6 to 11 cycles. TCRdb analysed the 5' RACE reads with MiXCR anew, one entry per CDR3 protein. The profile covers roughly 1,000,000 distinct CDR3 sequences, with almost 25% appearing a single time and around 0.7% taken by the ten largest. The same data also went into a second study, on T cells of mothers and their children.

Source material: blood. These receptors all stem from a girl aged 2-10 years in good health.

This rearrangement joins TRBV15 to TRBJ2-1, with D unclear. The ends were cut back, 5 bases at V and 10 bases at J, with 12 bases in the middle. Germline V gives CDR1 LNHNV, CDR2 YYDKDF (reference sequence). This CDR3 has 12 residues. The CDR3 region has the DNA TGTGCCACCAGCCAAGATAGAGAAGAGCAGTTCTTC. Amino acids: CATSQDREEQFF.

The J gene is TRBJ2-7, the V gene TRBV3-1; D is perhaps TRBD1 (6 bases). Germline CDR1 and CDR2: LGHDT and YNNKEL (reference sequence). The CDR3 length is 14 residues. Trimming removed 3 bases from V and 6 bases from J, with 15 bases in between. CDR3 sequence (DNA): TGTGCCAGCAGCCAGGCCGGGACAACAGCCGAGCAGTACTTC. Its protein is CASSQAGTTAEQYF.

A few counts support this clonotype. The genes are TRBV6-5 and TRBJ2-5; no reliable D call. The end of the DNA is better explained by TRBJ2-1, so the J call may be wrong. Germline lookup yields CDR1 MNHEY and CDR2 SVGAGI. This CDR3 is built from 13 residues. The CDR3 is CASSYDLGLGQFF. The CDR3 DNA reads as TGTGCCAGCAGTTACGATCTCGGGCTTGGGCAGTTCTTC.

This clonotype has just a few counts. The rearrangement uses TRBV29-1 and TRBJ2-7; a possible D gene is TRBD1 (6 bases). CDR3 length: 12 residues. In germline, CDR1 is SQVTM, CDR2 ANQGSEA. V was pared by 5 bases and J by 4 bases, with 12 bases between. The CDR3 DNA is TGCAGCGTTAGGGACACGTCTTACGAGCAGTACTTC. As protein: CSVRDTSYEQYF.

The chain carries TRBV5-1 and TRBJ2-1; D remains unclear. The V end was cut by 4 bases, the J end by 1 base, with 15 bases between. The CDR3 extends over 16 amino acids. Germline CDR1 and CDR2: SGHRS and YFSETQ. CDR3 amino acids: CASSAPSASSYNEQFF. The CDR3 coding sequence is TGCGCCAGCAGCGCCCCTTCGGCGTCTTCCTACAATGAGCAGTTCTTC.

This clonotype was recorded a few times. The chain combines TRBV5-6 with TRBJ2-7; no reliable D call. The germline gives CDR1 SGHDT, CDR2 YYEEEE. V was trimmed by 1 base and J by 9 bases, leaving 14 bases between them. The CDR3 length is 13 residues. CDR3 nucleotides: TGTGCCAGCAGCTTGTGGGGTATGGAAGCGCAGTACTTC. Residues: CASSLWGMEAQYF. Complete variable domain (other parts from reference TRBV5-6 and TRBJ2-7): DAGVTQSPTHLIKTRGQQVTLRCSPKSGHDTVSWYQQALGQGPQFIFQYYEEEERQRGNFPDRFSGHQFPNYSSELNVNALLLGDSALYLCASSLWGMEAQYFGPGTRLTVT.

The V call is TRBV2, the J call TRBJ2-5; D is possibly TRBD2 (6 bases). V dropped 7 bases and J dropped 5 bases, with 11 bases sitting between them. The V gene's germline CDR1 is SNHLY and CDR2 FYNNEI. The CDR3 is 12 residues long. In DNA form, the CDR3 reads TGTGCCAGCACCGCTAGCGAGGAGACCCAGTACTTC. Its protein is CASTASEETQYF. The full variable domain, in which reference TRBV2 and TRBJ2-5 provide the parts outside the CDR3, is EPEVTQTPSHQVTQMGQEVILRCVPISNHLYFYWYRQILGQKVEFLVSFYNNEISEKSEIFDDQFSVERPDGSNFTLKIRSTKLEDSAMYFCASTASEETQYFGPGTRLLVL.

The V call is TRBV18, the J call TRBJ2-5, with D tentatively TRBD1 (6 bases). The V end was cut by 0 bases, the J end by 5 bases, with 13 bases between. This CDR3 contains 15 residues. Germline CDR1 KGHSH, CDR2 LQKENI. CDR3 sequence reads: CASSPPDRPKETQYF. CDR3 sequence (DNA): TGTGCCAGCTCACCACCGGACAGACCTAAGGAGACCCAGTACTTC.

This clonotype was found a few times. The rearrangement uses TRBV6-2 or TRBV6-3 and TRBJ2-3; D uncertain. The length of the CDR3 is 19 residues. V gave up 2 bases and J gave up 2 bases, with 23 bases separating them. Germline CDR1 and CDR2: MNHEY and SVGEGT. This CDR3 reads CASSYLGPSNGLITDTQYF. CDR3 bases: TGTGCCAGCAGTTACCTGGGCCCAAGTAACGGGCTCATCACAGATACGCAGTATTTT.

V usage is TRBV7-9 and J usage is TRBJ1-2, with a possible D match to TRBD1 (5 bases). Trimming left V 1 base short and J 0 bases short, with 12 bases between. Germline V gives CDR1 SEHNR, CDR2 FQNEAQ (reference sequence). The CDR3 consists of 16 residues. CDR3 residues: CASSLEGRTSNYGYTF. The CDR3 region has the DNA TGTGCCAGCAGCTTAGAGGGACGGACCTCTAACTATGGCTACACCTTC.

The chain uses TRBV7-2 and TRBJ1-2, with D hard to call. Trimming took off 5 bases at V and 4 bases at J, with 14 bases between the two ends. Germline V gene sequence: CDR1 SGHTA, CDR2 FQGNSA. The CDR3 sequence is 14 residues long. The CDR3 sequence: CASSPEAGTYGYTF. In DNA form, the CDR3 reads TGTGCCAGCAGCCCAGAGGCGGGCACCTATGGCTACACCTTC.

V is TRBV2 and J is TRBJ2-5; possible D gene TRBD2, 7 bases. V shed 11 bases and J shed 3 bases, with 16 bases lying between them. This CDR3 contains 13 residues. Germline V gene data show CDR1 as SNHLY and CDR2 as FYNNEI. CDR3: CAQTRGAEETQYF. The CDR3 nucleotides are TGTGCCCAGACCCGGGGGGCAGAAGAGACCCAGTACTTC.

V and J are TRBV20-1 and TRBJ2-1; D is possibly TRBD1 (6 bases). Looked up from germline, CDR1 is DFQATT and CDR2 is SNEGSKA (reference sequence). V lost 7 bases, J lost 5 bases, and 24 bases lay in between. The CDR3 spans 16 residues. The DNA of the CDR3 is TGCAGTGTCGATGGGGGCGCCACGTCGGGTAACAATGAGCAGTTCTTC. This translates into CSVDGGATSGNNEQFF.

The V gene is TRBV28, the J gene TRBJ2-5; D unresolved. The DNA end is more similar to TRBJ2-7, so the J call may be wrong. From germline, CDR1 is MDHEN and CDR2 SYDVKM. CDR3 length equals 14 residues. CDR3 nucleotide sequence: TGTGCCAGCAGTTCCCCCGAAACCTTCTACGAGCAGTACTTC. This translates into CASSSPETFYEQYF.

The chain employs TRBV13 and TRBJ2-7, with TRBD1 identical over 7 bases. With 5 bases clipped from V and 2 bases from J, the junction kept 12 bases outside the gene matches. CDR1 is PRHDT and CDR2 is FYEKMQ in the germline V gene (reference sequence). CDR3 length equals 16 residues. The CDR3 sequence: CASSPNPGTATYEQYF. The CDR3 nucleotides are TGTGCCAGCAGCCCGAACCCCGGGACAGCTACCTACGAGCAGTACTTC.

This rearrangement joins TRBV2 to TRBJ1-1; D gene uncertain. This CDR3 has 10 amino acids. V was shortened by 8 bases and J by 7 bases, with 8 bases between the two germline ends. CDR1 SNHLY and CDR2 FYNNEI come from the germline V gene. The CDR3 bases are TGTGCCAGCGGTACAAGTGAAGCTTTCTTT. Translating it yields CASGTSEAFF.

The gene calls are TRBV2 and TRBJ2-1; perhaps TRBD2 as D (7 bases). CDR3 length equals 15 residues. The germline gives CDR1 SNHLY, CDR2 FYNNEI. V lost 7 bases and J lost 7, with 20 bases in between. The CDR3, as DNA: TGTGCCAGCATCGGCGGGGGCGACTGGGGGAATGAGCAGTTCTTC. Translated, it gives CASIGGGDWGNEQFF.

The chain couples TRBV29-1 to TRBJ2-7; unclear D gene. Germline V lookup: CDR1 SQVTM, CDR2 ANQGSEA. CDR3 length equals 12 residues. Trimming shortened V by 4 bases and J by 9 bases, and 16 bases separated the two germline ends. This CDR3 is CSVGDRHPGQYF. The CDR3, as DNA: TGCAGCGTTGGAGATCGACATCCAGGGCAGTACTTC.

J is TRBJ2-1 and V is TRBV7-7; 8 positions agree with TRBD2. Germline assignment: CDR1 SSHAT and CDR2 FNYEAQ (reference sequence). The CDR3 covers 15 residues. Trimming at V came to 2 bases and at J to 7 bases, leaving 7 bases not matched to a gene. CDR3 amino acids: CASSLSSGGFNEQFF. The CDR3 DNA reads TGTGCCAGCAGCTTATCATCGGGGGGGTTTAATGAGCAGTTCTTC.

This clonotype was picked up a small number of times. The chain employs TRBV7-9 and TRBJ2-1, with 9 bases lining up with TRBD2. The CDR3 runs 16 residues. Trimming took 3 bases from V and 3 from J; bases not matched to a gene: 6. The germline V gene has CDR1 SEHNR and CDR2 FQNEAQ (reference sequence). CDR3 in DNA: TGTGCCAGCAGCTTTGCGGGAGGGCTAGTCTACAATGAGCAGTTCTTC. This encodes CASSFAGGLVYNEQFF.

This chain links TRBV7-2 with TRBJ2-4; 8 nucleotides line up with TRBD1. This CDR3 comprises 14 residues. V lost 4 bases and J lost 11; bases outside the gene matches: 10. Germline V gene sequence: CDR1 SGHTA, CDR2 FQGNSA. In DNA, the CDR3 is TGTGCCAGCAGCTCAAGGGGGACAGGCGGTTTTCAGTACTTC. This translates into CASSSRGTGGFQYF.

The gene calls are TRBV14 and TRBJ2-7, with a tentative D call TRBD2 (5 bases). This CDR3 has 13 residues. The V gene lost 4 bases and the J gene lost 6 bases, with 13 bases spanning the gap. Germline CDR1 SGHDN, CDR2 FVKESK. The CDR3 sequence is CASSLRELGEQYF. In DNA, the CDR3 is TGTGCCAGCAGCCTCCGGGAACTCGGCGAGCAGTACTTC.

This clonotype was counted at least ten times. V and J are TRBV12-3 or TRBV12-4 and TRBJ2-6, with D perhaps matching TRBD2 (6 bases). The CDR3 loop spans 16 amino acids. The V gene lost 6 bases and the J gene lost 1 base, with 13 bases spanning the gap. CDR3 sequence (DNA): TGTGCCAGCAGCCGACCGGGGGTATCTGGGGCCAACGTCCTGACTTTC. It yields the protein CASSRPGVSGANVLTF.

CDR3 residues: CASSLQLVVWEQYF. The CDR3 DNA follows: TGTGCCAGCAGTTTGCAGTTAGTTGTTTGGGAGCAGTACTTC. The chain is built from TRBV28 and TRBJ2-7; unclear D gene. CDR1 and CDR2 from the germline V gene are MDHEN and SYDVKM. Trimming left V 3 bases short and J 7 bases short, with 16 bases between. The CDR3 is made up of 14 amino acids.

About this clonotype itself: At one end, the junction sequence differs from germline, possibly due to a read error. Here the CDR3 reads CASSFLPGVANAEAFF. The CDR3 DNA is TGTGCCAGCAGCTTCCTCCCGGGGGTTGCGAACGCTGAAGCTTTCTTT. This chain connects TRBV7-9 to TRBJ1-1; a weak D match, TRBD1 (5 bases). CDR3 size: 16 residues. Germline CDR1 reads SEHNR; CDR2 reads FQNEAQ (reference sequence).

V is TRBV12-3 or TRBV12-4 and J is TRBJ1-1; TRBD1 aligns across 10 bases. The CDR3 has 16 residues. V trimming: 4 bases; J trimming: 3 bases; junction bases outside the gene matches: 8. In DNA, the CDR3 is TGTGCCAGCAGTTCTACGGGGACAGGGGATTACACTGAAGCTTTCTTT. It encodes CASSSTGTGDYTEAFF.

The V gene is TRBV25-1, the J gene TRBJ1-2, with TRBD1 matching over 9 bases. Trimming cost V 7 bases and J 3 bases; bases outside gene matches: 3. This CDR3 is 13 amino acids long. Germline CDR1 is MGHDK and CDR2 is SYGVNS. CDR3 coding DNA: TGTGCCAGCACCACAGGGGGCCACTATGGCTACACCTTC. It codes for CASTTGGHYGYTF.

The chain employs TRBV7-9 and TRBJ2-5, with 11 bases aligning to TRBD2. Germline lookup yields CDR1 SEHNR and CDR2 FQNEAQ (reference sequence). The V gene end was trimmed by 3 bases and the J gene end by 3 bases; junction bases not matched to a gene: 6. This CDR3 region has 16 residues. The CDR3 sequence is CASSFGVTSGKETQYF. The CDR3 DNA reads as TGTGCCAGCAGCTTCGGTGTGACTAGCGGGAAAGAGACCCAGTACTTC.

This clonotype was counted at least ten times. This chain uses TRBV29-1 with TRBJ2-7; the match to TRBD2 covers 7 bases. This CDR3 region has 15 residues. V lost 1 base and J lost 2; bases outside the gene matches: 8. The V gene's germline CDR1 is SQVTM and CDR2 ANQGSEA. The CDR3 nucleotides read TGCAGCGTTGAAGGAGGGAGGGATCCCCCCTACGAGCAGTACTTC. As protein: CSVEGGRDPPYEQYF.

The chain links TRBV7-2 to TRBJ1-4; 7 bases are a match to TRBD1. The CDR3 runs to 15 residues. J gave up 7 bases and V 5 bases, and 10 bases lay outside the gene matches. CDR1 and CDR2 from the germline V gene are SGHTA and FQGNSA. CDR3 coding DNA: TGTGCCAGCAGCCCCGACGGGTACAGGGGTGAAAAACTGTTTTTT. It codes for CASSPDGYRGEKLFF.

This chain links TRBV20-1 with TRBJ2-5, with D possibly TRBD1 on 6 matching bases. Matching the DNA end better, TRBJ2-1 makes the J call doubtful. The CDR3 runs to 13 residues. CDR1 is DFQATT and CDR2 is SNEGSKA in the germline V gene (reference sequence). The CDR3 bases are TGCAGTGCCCGGTTAGGGGGCTACAATGAGCAGTTCTTC. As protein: CSARLGGYNEQFF.